The next 20 T cell receptor beta chains were all read from a single sample in a study of regulatory T cells in long-lasting Graves disease. Sample time point: newly diagnosed GD, antithyroid drugs for less than 3 months. Extracted RNA from PBMCs served as the source of the TCR library. CDR3-region Arm-PCR and iRepertoire HTBI primers produced the TCR beta libraries. TCRdb re-analysed the multiplex PCR reads in MiXCR, keeping a single row per CDR3 protein. This sample carries about 500,000 distinct CDR3 sequences, about a sixth of them seen once, and the ten largest clones take 10% to 15%. These same records also appear under a second study, on T cells in Graves' hyperthyroidism and ophthalmopathy.

The input for sequencing was peripheral blood mononuclear cells (PBMCs), taken at new diagnosis, from a patient treated with antithyroid drugs. These receptor sequences come from a man aged 35 to 55 with Graves disease.

In DNA form, the CDR3 reads TGTGCCAGCAGCTGGGGTGAAAGAGCTGGGTCCCAGTTCTTC. This translates into CASSWGERAGSQFF. The J gene is TRBJ2-1, the V gene TRBV7-9; D unresolved. The CDR3 is 14 amino acids. Germline V lookup: CDR1 SEHNR, CDR2 FQNEAQ (reference sequence). Trimming shortened V by 4 bases and J by 13 bases, and 20 bases separated the two germline ends.

This clonotype was seen once. V and J are TRBV6-1 and TRBJ2-3; 11 bases fit TRBD2. This CDR3 comprises 15 residues. Germline assignment: CDR1 MNHNS and CDR2 SASEGT. V was pared by 6 bases and J by 4 bases, with 6 bases of the junction left unmatched. The CDR3 sequence is CASRVTSGSPDTQYF. CDR3 bases: TGTGCCAGCAGAGTAACTAGCGGGAGTCCAGATACGCAGTATTTT.

In regard to this clonotype: With a much larger clone just one base away, this may be a read error. The chain links TRBV6-4 to TRBJ2-2; 8 nucleotides align to TRBD1. V gave up 6 bases and J gave up 2 bases; unmatched junction bases: 5. The germline gives CDR1 MRHNA, CDR2 SNTAGT. CDR3 length equals 15 residues. Written as DNA, the CDR3 is TGTGCCAGCAGGCCCGGGACAGGAAACACCGGGGAGCTGTTTTTT. Its protein is CASRPGTGNTGELFF.

There are many counts of this clonotype. The chain joins TRBV20-1 to TRBJ2-7; no definite D call. The V end was cut by 6 bases, the J end by 4 bases, with 25 bases between. This CDR3 spans 16 amino acids. Germline V gene sequence: CDR1 DFQATT, CDR2 SNEGSKA (reference sequence). CDR3: CSAITDGRTFRYEQYF. CDR3 nucleotide sequence: TGCAGTGCCATTACCGACGGTCGCACCTTTAGGTACGAGCAGTACTTC.

The genes are TRBV7-6 and TRBJ2-3; 9 bases match TRBD2. The CDR3 is made up of 20 amino acids. The junction had 21 bases not matched to a gene; V was cut back by 4 bases and J by 4 bases. Germline V gene data show CDR1 as SGHVS and CDR2 as FNYEAQ. CDR3 DNA: TGTGCCAGCAGCTCGATGGAAATAGCGGGAGTGGGGAGTAGGTCAGATACGCAGTATTTT. Amino acids: CASSSMEIAGVGSRSDTQYF.

In regard to this clonotype: At one end, the junction sequence differs from germline, possibly due to a read error. The chain is built from TRBV2 and TRBJ2-1, with 10 bases aligning to TRBD2. This CDR3 has 15 amino acids. Germline CDR1 SNHLY, CDR2 FYNNEI. CDR3 coding DNA: TGTGCCGGCAGTGAGAGGCTAGCGGGAGTGGATGAGCAGTTCTTC. It translates to CAGSERLAGVDEQFF.

This clonotype was counted only a few times. The chain has TRBV20-1 and TRBJ1-2; 9 nucleotides align to TRBD1. The germline CDR1 and CDR2 sequences are DFQATT and SNEGSKA (reference sequence). This CDR3 has 15 residues. With V trimmed by 0 bases and J by 7 bases, 9 bases remained unmatched. CDR3 region: CSARDWGQGDRGYTF. CDR3 coding DNA: TGCAGTGCTAGAGATTGGGGACAGGGAGACCGTGGCTACACCTTC.

Ten or more counts support this clonotype. The chain joins TRBV12-3 or TRBV12-4 to TRBJ2-1; 7 bases map to TRBD2. V dropped 6 bases and J dropped 6; count of bases not matched to a gene: 8. There are 14 residues in the CDR3. As DNA, the CDR3 is TGTGCCAGCAGACTGGGGGGGGGGGGCAATGAGCAGTTCTTC. Residues: CASRLGGGGNEQFF.

The chain links TRBV29-1 to TRBJ2-5; perhaps D is TRBD1 or TRBD2 (5 bases each). V was pared by 0 bases and J by 9 bases, with 29 bases between. This CDR3 is 18 amino acids long. In germline, CDR1 is SQVTM, CDR2 ANQGSEA. DNA for the CDR3: TGCAGCGTTGAAGAACCCATAACAGGCCTAGAAATCTGGGGGTCCCAGTACTTC. Amino acid sequence: CSVEEPITGLEIWGSQYF.

The chain uses TRBV18 and TRBJ1-5, with D tentatively TRBD1 (5 bases). Per the germline V gene, CDR1 is KGHSH and CDR2 is LQKENI. The CDR3 totals 17 residues. Trimming stripped 2 bases from V and 4 bases from J, with 18 bases between. In DNA form, the CDR3 reads TGTGCCAGCTCACCATTCCACGAATCTAGGGGAAATCAGCCCCAGCATTTT. This codes for CASSPFHESRGNQPQHF.

The CDR3 loop is CASSGNGLSTDTQYF. The CDR3 coding sequence is TGTGCCAGCAGTGGAAACGGGCTGAGCACAGATACGCAGTATTTT. The chain links TRBV6-1 to TRBJ2-3; D is ambiguous. The germline gives CDR1 MNHNS, CDR2 SASEGT. The CDR3 loop spans 15 amino acids. Trimming pared 4 bases from V and 0 bases from J, leaving 11 bases between.

This clonotype was counted a few times. The chain is built from TRBV5-4 and TRBJ2-2; D tentatively fits TRBD1 or TRBD2 (5 bases each). Between the trimmed V and J ends, which lost 3 bases and 0 bases, there was a span of 9 bases. The germline V gene has CDR1 SGHNT and CDR2 YYREEE (reference sequence). The CDR3 is 15 amino acids. The CDR3 spells CASSWGRPNTGELFF. CDR3 DNA: TGTGCCAGCAGCTGGGGACGGCCGAACACCGGGGAGCTGTTTTTT.

There are many counts of this clonotype. The gene calls are TRBV20-1 and TRBJ2-7, with TRBD2 matching over 9 bases. J gave up 5 bases and V 1 base, and 9 bases lay outside the gene matches. Germline V gene data show CDR1 as DFQATT and CDR2 as SNEGSKA (reference sequence). This CDR3 has 15 amino acids. CDR3 DNA sequence: TGCAGTGCTAGAGCGGTGGCGGGAGGGCTACACGAGCAGTACTTC. Its protein product is CSARAVAGGLHEQYF.

This clonotype was seen a handful of times. The chain combines TRBV20-1 with TRBJ2-5, with TRBD1 as a possible D gene (5 bases). CDR1 and CDR2 from the germline V gene are DFQATT and SNEGSKA (reference sequence). The CDR3 is made up of 13 amino acids. The V and J ends lost 5 bases and 0 bases respectively, with 10 bases between them. The CDR3 protein is CSAGHINQETQYF. The CDR3 nucleotides read TGCAGTGCTGGACATATAAACCAAGAGACCCAGTACTTC.

Comment on this clonotype: A read error may explain this, as a much larger clone is one base away. The chain couples TRBV20-1 to TRBJ2-2; 8 bases fit TRBD2. The CDR3 covers 14 residues. Germline-derived CDR1 and CDR2 are DFQATT and SNEGSKA (reference sequence). DNA for the CDR3: TGCAGTGCTTCTCGGACTAGCTCCACCGGGGAGCTGTCTTTT. Protein: CSASRTSSTGELSF.

This clonotype was counted a few times. The chain links TRBV18 to TRBJ2-7; maybe TRBD1 (6 bases). This CDR3 is built from 14 residues. CDR1 KGHSH and CDR2 LQKENI come from the germline V gene. With 3 bases removed from V and 3 bases from J, the gap between germline ends came to 12 bases. CDR3 bases: TGTGCCAGCTCACCCCGGGACAATCACTACGAGCAGTACTTC. This translates into CASSPRDNHYEQYF.

The rearrangement uses TRBV9 and TRBJ2-2; D might be TRBD2 (5 bases). This CDR3 has 15 amino acids. Germline V gene data show CDR1 as SGDLS and CDR2 as YYNGEE. Trimming shortened V by 0 bases and J by 3 bases, and 9 bases separated the two germline ends. CDR3 residues: CASSVAGIDTGELFF. In DNA, the CDR3 is TGTGCCAGCAGCGTAGCGGGAATAGACACCGGGGAGCTGTTTTTT.

This clonotype was recorded many times. The chain joins TRBV5-1 to TRBJ1-1; TRBD1 matches at 7 bases. Germline V gene sequence: CDR1 SGHRS, CDR2 YFSETQ. This CDR3 has 16 residues. V shed 4 bases, J shed 4 bases, and the junction held 13 bases outside the gene matches. The CDR3 reads CASSSGTAVGATEAFF. The CDR3 region has the DNA TGCGCCAGCAGCAGTGGGACAGCTGTCGGGGCCACTGAAGCTTTCTTT.

This clonotype was picked up many times. The chain has TRBV5-1 and TRBJ2-3, with a weak D call TRBD2 (6 bases). This CDR3 has 15 amino acids. The germline CDR1 and CDR2 sequences are SGHRS and YFSETQ. The V and J ends lost 2 bases and 4 bases respectively, with 14 bases between them. Here the CDR3 reads CASSFSGDGADTQYF. The CDR3, as DNA: TGCGCCAGCAGCTTCTCGGGAGACGGCGCAGATACGCAGTATTTT.

This chain links TRBV6-2 or TRBV6-3 with TRBJ2-4; D tentatively fits TRBD1 or TRBD2 (5 bases each). This CDR3 contains 15 residues. Germline V gene sequence: CDR1 MNHEY, CDR2 SVGEGT. V was shortened by 2 bases and J by 1 base, with 9 bases between the two germline ends. The CDR3 sequence is CASSYGTGAKNIQYF. CDR3 nucleotides: TGTGCCAGCAGTTACGGGACGGGCGCCAAAAACATTCAGTACTTC.